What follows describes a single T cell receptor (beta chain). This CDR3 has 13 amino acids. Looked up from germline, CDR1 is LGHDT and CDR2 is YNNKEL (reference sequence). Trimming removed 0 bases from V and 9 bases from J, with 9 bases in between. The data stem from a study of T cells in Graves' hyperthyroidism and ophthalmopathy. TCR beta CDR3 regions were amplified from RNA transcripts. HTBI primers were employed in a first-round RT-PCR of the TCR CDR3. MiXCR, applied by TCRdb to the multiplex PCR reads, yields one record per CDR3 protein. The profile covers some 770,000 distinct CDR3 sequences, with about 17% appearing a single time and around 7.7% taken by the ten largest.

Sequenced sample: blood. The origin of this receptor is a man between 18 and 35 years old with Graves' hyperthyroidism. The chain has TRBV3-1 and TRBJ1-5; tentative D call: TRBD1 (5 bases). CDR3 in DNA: TGTGCCAGCAGCCAAGATAGGGGATCGCCCCAGCATTTT. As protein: CASSQDRGSPQHF.